A single sample is the source of the 20 T cell receptor beta chains below, sequenced in a study of early T cells in non-severe SARS-CoV-2 infection (dated by TCRdb to 2020 to 2023). The library was built by means of 5' RACE. Reads for this sample came from a NextSeq 500. TCRdb reprocessed the public reads (quality trimming at Q25 with fastp, clone calling with MiXCR) and kept in-frame beta chains. Every entry covers one CDR3 protein and lists the most common genes and DNA from its rows. The sample table holds more than 85,000 distinct CDR3 sequences, of which roughly 15% were seen once. The top ten clonotypes cover about 1.3% of the sample. Sequenced input: whole blood. Receptors were obtained from an adult who was a healthcare worker with PCR-confirmed SARS-CoV-2 infection or an uninfected control (not recorded which).

This clonotype was recorded a few times. J is TRBJ1-6 and V is TRBV7-2, with D possibly TRBD1 on 6 matching bases. Trimming shortened V by 1 base and J by 7 bases, and 11 bases separated the two germline ends. Germline V CDR1 and CDR2: SGHTA, FQGNSA. CDR3 length equals 15 residues. CDR3 in amino acids: CASSLVEQGNSPLHF. DNA for the CDR3: TGTGCCAGCAGCTTAGTGGAACAGGGAAATTCACCCCTCCACTTT.

This clonotype has more than one count but fewer than ten. The chain joins TRBV15 to TRBJ2-2; maybe TRBD2 (5 bases). V was shortened by 0 bases and J by 4 bases, with 12 bases between the two germline ends. The V gene's germline CDR1 is LNHNV and CDR2 YYDKDF (reference sequence). The CDR3 totals 16 residues. CDR3: CATSRDWTSSTGELFF. The CDR3 DNA sequence: TGTGCCACCAGCAGAGATTGGACTTCGAGCACCGGGGAGCTGTTTTTT.

The chain links TRBV27 to TRBJ1-5; no reliable D call. CDR3 size: 15 residues. Germline-derived CDR1 and CDR2 are MNHEY and SMNVEV (reference sequence). Trimming pared 4 bases from V and 0 bases from J, leaving 10 bases between. Written as DNA, the CDR3 is TGTGCCAGCAGTTCCCACTTTAGTAGCAATCAGCCCCAGCATTTT. This translates into CASSSHFSSNQPQHF.

This chain joins TRBV3-1 and TRBJ2-1, with D possibly being TRBD2 (5 bases). CDR1 LGHDT and CDR2 YNNKEL come from the germline V gene (reference sequence). Trimming removed 1 base at V and 4 bases at J, with 8 bases between. This CDR3 is 14 amino acids long. CDR3 sequence reads: CASSQVGIYNEQFF. For the CDR3, the DNA is TGTGCCAGCAGCCAAGTCGGGATATACAATGAGCAGTTCTTC.

In its sample, this clonotype was seen many times. The rearrangement uses TRBV7-9 and TRBJ2-7; 10 bases align to TRBD2. V was pared by 5 bases and J by 2 bases, with 6 bases of the junction left unmatched. The germline gives CDR1 SEHNR, CDR2 FQNEAQ (reference sequence). The CDR3 covers 15 residues. CDR3 protein: CASSVGLADTYEQYF. The CDR3 DNA reads TGTGCCAGCAGCGTAGGACTAGCGGACACCTACGAGCAGTACTTC.

This clonotype has a handful of counts. This chain links TRBV11-2 with TRBJ2-7; D is undetermined. V dropped 6 bases and J dropped 2 bases, with 11 bases sitting between them. The CDR3 covers 13 residues. Germline V gene data show CDR1 as SGHAT and CDR2 as FQNNGV. The CDR3 is CASRLTETYEQYF. Here the CDR3 DNA reads TGTGCCAGCAGATTGACGGAGACCTACGAGCAGTACTTC.

The CDR3 DNA reads TGTGCCAGCAGCCCAGGGTGGGGGACTAGCGGCCCAATCTACTACGAGCAGTACTTC. Its protein product is CASSPGWGTSGPIYYEQYF. This rearrangement joins TRBV7-2 to TRBJ2-7; 11 bases agree with TRBD2. The germline V gene encodes CDR1 SGHTA and CDR2 FQGNSA. Trimming cost V 5 bases and J 3 bases; bases outside gene matches: 18. The CDR3 loop spans 19 amino acids.

The chain carries TRBV28 and TRBJ2-3; D gene unclear. Looked up from germline, CDR1 is MDHEN and CDR2 is SYDVKM. V was clipped by 3 bases and J by 4 bases, with 20 bases between them. The CDR3 extends over 17 amino acids. DNA of the CDR3: TGTGCCAGCAGTTTTCGGCCAGCATTCATATTGGCAGATACGCAGTATTTT. Translation: CASSFRPAFILADTQYF. The variable domain in full, completed from reference TRBV28 and TRBJ2-3, reads DVKVTQSSRYLVKRTGEKVFLECVQDMDHENMFWYRQDPGLGLRLIYFSYDVKMKEKGDIPEGYSVSREKKERFSLILESASTNQTSMYLCASSFRPAFILADTQYFGPGTRLTVL.

This clonotype has more than one count but fewer than ten. The chain links TRBV27 to TRBJ1-5; D remains ambiguous. Trimming stripped 8 bases from V and 2 bases from J, with 10 bases between. The CDR3 contains 13 residues. Germline CDR1 MNHEY, CDR2 SMNVEV (reference sequence). The CDR3 nucleotides read TGTGCCAGCTTTAGGCTACGCAATCAGCCCCAGCATTTT. It is translated as CASFRLRNQPQHF.

This clonotype was recorded a few times. The chain joins TRBV5-1 to TRBJ2-7; 8 nucleotides align to TRBD1. After removal of 4 bases from V and 10 bases from J, the junction contained 4 bases not matched to a gene. Germline assignment: CDR1 SGHRS and CDR2 YFSETQ. The CDR3 sequence is 11 residues long. For the CDR3, the DNA is TGCGCCAGCAGCCCCGGACAGGGACAGTACTTC. Translated, it gives CASSPGQGQYF.

This clonotype showed up many times. The V call is TRBV10-2, the J call TRBJ2-1, with D hard to call. V gave up 5 bases and J gave up 9 bases, with 8 bases separating them. The germline CDR1 and CDR2 sequences are WSHSY and SAAADI. This CDR3 contains 11 residues. The CDR3, as DNA: TGCGCCAGCAGTCCTGTGAGTGAGCAGTTCTTC. Residues: CASSPVSEQFF.

This clonotype turned up a few times. This chain joins TRBV11-3 and TRBJ2-3; D remains unclear. The CDR3 totals 15 residues. V was trimmed by 0 bases and J by 6 bases, leaving 13 bases between them. Germline V gives CDR1 SGHNT, CDR2 YENEEA. The CDR3 protein is CASSLEGSTRDTQYF. The CDR3, as DNA: TGTGCCAGCAGCTTAGAAGGCAGCACGAGGGATACGCAGTATTTT. Using reference TRBV11-3 and TRBJ2-3 for the parts outside the CDR3, the full variable domain is EAGVVQSPRYKIIEKKQPVAFWCNPISGHNTLYWYLQNLGQGPELLIRYENEEAVDDSQLPKDRFSAERLKGVDSTLKIQPAELGDSAVYLCASSLEGSTRDTQYFGPGTRLTVL.

This clonotype was detected ten times or more. The gene calls are TRBV6-5 and TRBJ2-1, with TRBD2 identical over 16 bases. CDR1 and CDR2 from the germline V gene are MNHEY and SVGAGI. V was pared by 7 bases and J by 8 bases, with 5 bases of the junction left unmatched. This CDR3 region has 15 residues. CDR3 protein: CASTLGLAGGDEQFF. The CDR3 coding sequence is TGTGCCAGCACCCTGGGACTAGCGGGGGGGGATGAGCAGTTCTTC.

Points on this clonotype: This may arise from a read error, as a much more abundant clone is one base away. This chain uses TRBV4-3 with TRBJ2-3, with D uncertain. In germline, CDR1 is LGHNA, CDR2 YSLEER. This CDR3 has 17 amino acids. The CDR3 sequence: CASCQARLADNTDTQYF. The DNA of the CDR3 is TGCGCCAGCTGCCAAGCAAGACTCGCCGACAACACAGATACGCAGTATTTT.

V and J are TRBV6-2 or TRBV6-3 and TRBJ2-1; 7 positions agree with TRBD2. Looked up from germline, CDR1 is MNHEY and CDR2 is SVGEGT. The CDR3 has 14 residues. Trimming at V came to 6 bases and at J to 3 bases, leaving 5 bases not matched to a gene. The CDR3 is CASSPSGDYNEQFF. DNA of the CDR3: TGTGCCAGCAGCCCTAGCGGAGACTACAATGAGCAGTTCTTC.

The chain employs TRBV9 and TRBJ2-5; possibly TRBD1 for D (6 bases). The CDR3 has 15 amino acids. Trimming took 0 bases from V and 0 from J, leaving 9 bases between them. In germline, CDR1 is SGDLS, CDR2 YYNGEE. The CDR3: CASSVGGQDQETQYF. The CDR3, as DNA: TGTGCCAGCAGCGTAGGGGGGCAGGACCAAGAGACCCAGTACTTC. Based on the CDR3 plus reference TRBV9 and TRBJ2-5, the full variable domain is DSGVTQTPKHLITATGQRVTLRCSPRSGDLSVYWYQQSLDQGLQFLIQYYNGEERAKGNILERFSAQQFPDLHSELNLSSLELGDSALYFCASSVGGQDQETQYFGPGTRLLVL.

The V gene is TRBV7-8, the J gene TRBJ1-4; D may be TRBD1 (6 bases). CDR3 length: 16 residues. V was clipped by 4 bases and J by 13 bases, with 25 bases between them. Germline assignment: CDR1 SGHVS and CDR2 FQNEAQ. CDR3 region: CASSSGLGGLGISLFF. As DNA, the CDR3 is TGTGCCAGCAGCTCAGGGCTGGGGGGCCTGGGGATCTCACTGTTTTTT.

The rearrangement joins TRBV18 to TRBJ1-1; D not resolved. Germline CDR1 is KGHSH and CDR2 is LQKENI. CDR3 length: 12 residues. Trimming shortened V by 5 bases and J by 5 bases, and 9 bases separated the two germline ends. CDR3 protein: CASSFPGTEAFF. Here the CDR3 DNA reads TGTGCCAGCTCATTTCCCGGGACTGAAGCTTTCTTT. Full variable domain (rest looked up from reference TRBV18 and TRBJ1-1): NAGVMQNPRHLVRRRGQEARLRCSPMKGHSHVYWYRQLPEEGLKFMVYLQKENIIDESGMPKERFSAEFPKEGPSILRIQQVVRGDSAAYFCASSFPGTEAFFGQGTRLTVV.

This clonotype was counted many times. The chain is built from TRBV7-2 and TRBJ1-1; 7 nucleotides line up with TRBD1. V lost 0 bases, J lost 4 bases, and 2 bases stayed unmatched. Germline CDR1 and CDR2: SGHTA and FQGNSA. This CDR3 contains 14 residues. CDR3 nucleotide sequence: TGTGCCAGCAGCTTAGCTCCAGGGGGCACTGAAGCTTTCTTT. Translated: CASSLAPGGTEAFF.

DNA of the CDR3: TGCAGTGCTCGTCTCTGGTACGAGCAGTACTTC. This gives the protein CSARLWYEQYF. The rearrangement uses TRBV20-1 and TRBJ2-7, with unresolved D. The germline CDR1 and CDR2 sequences are DFQATT and SNEGSKA (reference sequence). This CDR3 is built from 11 residues. Deletions cut 5 bases from V and 4 bases from J, with 9 bases between.